This T cell receptor beta chain was observed in a study of blood T cell repertoires in COVID-19. Study as a whole: COVID-19 samples, acute and convalescent, were from the United States, Italy and Spain. Nucleic acid was either cDNA or gDNA, and it came from T cells, B-cell-depleted T cells, or PBMCs.

Seattle enrolled patients during active infection and tracked them longitudinally. This CDR3 spans 13 amino acids. Germline CDR1 reads MNHEY; CDR2 reads SVGAGI. V was cut by 5 bases and J by 3 bases, with 10 bases left in between. Generated by immunoSEQ multiplex PCR, the TCRdb table keeps only in-frame clones and is missing some. This sample has roughly 170,000 clones; 70% to 90% occur once, and the top ten carry under 7%. The sequenced material came from peripheral blood. The J gene is TRBJ1-1, the V gene TRBV6-5; D call uncertain. This receptor was obtained from a woman aged 50 to 60 with COVID-19, enrolled during active disease. CDR3 nucleotide sequence: TGTGCCAGCAGTACCGAGGCTTACACTGAAGCTTTCTTT. It yields the protein CASSTEAYTEAFF.